Following are 22 T cell receptor beta chains from one sample sequenced in a study of T cell repertoires in cytomegalovirus infection (dated by TCRdb to about 2019). No cognate antigen is known for these TCRs. The treatment or condition label, read with the paper, signifies: in vitro stimulation with specific CMV peptide epitopes to enrich CMV-specific T cells. TCRdb lists the instrument as Illumina HiSeq 1500. TCRdb trimmed public reads at Q25 via fastp, called clones via MiXCR and kept in-frame beta chains. One record per CDR3 amino acid sequence lists the most common genes and DNA. For this sample the table gives more than 300,000 distinct CDR3 sequences, of which nearly 35% were detected only once. Clones ranked in the top ten supply roughly 13% of the sample. Sequenced here: cultured PBMCs, sampled from culture after CMV antigen stimulation. Source of these receptors: a human donor in good health (CMV status not recorded). Some clones in this sample may be carry-over from other donors' samples.

The J gene is TRBJ2-2, the V gene TRBV29-1; 9 bases agree with TRBD1. Losses at the gene ends were 7 bases for V and 1 base for J; bases not matched to a gene: 4. The germline V gene has CDR1 SQVTM and CDR2 ANQGSEA. The CDR3 is 14 amino acids. The CDR3 protein is CSAGGQGNTGELFF. CDR3 sequence (DNA): TGCAGCGCCGGGGGACAGGGGAACACCGGGGAGCTGTTTTTT.

This chain joins TRBV20-1 and TRBJ1-2, with D possibly matching TRBD1 (5 bases). V dropped 1 base and J dropped 3 bases, with 12 bases sitting between them. The CDR3 spans 14 residues. Germline CDR1 reads DFQATT; CDR2 reads SNEGSKA (reference sequence). DNA for the CDR3: TGCAGTGCTAGAGCCCCGGGACGGCACTATGGCTACACCTTC. Encoded protein: CSARAPGRHYGYTF.

This clonotype was recorded a few times. This sequence joins TRBV12-3 or TRBV12-4 and TRBJ2-3; 10 bases line up with TRBD1. CDR3 length: 18 amino acids. J was trimmed by 3 bases and V by 6 bases; bases with no gene match: 15. In DNA form, the CDR3 reads TGTGCCAGCAGCGCCCCTCCCGGGACAGGGGTAGGGACAGATACGCAGTATTTT. Translated, it gives CASSAPPGTGVGTDTQYF.

This clonotype occurred many times. The chain links TRBV7-2 to TRBJ1-1; D may be TRBD1 (6 bases). The CDR3 is made up of 14 amino acids. Germline values: CDR1 SGHTA, CDR2 FQGNSA. V was shortened by 0 bases and J by 5 bases, with 10 bases between the two germline ends. The CDR3 here is CASSLARGRTEAFF. For the CDR3, the DNA is TGTGCCAGCAGCTTAGCCAGGGGTAGGACTGAAGCTTTCTTT.

This sequence joins TRBV4-1 and TRBJ2-2, with D perhaps given as TRBD1 or TRBD2 (5 bases each). The V end was cut by 0 bases, the J end by 5 bases, with 13 bases between. CDR3 length equals 16 residues. The germline V gene encodes CDR1 MGHRA and CDR2 YSYEKL. The CDR3 reads CASSQDRQGVTGELFF. The CDR3, as DNA: TGCGCCAGCAGCCAAGATCGGCAGGGAGTTACCGGGGAGCTGTTTTTT.

The sample holds many counts of this clonotype. The chain joins TRBV7-2 to TRBJ1-2; D remains ambiguous. CDR1 SGHTA and CDR2 FQGNSA come from the germline V gene. V lost 2 bases and J lost 4, with 17 bases in between. The CDR3 is 16 residues long. In nucleotides, the CDR3 is TGTGCCAGCAGCTTATCTAGGGCTGTAGATGGCTATGGCTACACCTTC. It yields the protein CASSLSRAVDGYGYTF.

This chain joins TRBV20-1 and TRBJ2-2; no clear D gene. V lost 3 bases, J lost 6 bases, and 5 bases lay in between. Germline CDR1 is DFQATT and CDR2 is SNEGSKA (reference sequence). This CDR3 has 11 residues. The CDR3 coding sequence is TGCAGTGCTAGGGTCGCCGGGGAGCTGTTTTTT. Its translation is CSARVAGELFF.

The rearrangement uses TRBV7-4 and TRBJ1-6; D is undetermined. In germline, CDR1 is SGHVT, CDR2 SQSDAQ. The CDR3 is 16 amino acids. V lost 3 bases, J lost 0 bases, and 9 bases lay in between. The CDR3 DNA reads as TGTGCCAGCAGCTTCTGGGCGAGCTCCTATAATTCACCCCTCCACTTT. Encoded protein: CASSFWASSYNSPLHF.

J is TRBJ1-6 and V is TRBV27, with D unclear. V dropped 8 bases and J dropped 14 bases, with 16 bases sitting between them. This CDR3 is 12 amino acids long. The germline CDR1 and CDR2 sequences are MNHEY and SMNVEV (reference sequence). Written as DNA, the CDR3 is TGTGCCAGCTCTGCCCCCAGTAAATCCCTCCACTTT. Translating gives CASSAPSKSLHF.

This clonotype has only a few counts. The CDR3 nucleotides are TGTGCCAGCAGCTCGGGACACTGGGGAAGCAATCAGCCCCAGCATTTT. Translated, it gives CASSSGHWGSNQPQHF. The chain recombines TRBV7-2 with TRBJ1-5, with TRBD1 as a possible D gene (6 bases). Trimming stripped 4 bases from V and 1 base from J, with 14 bases between. The CDR3 is made up of 16 amino acids. The germline V gene has CDR1 SGHTA and CDR2 FQGNSA.

The chain couples TRBV7-9 to TRBJ2-4; D is possibly TRBD2 (6 bases). Per germline, CDR1 SEHNR and CDR2 FQNEAQ (reference sequence). Trimming left V 1 base short and J 0 bases short, with 22 bases between. The CDR3 loop spans 20 amino acids. The DNA for the CDR3 is TGTGCCAGCAGCTTAGTGGACTTCGCGGGATGGATGCGAGCCAAAAACATTCAGTACTTC. Amino acid sequence: CASSLVDFAGWMRAKNIQYF.

To note about this clonotype: Germline and junction disagree at one end, which may indicate a read error. V usage is TRBV28 and J usage is TRBJ2-5; 8 bases agree with TRBD1. The germline gives CDR1 MDHEN, CDR2 SYDVKM. The CDR3 has 14 amino acids. The CDR3: CASRSGTGKETRYF. CDR3 coding DNA: TGTGCCAGCAGATCCGGGACAGGAAAAGAGACCCGGTACTTC.

CDR3: CASGAETQYF. CDR3 DNA sequence: TGTGCCAGCGGAGCGGAGACCCAGTACTTC. This sequence joins TRBV6-2 or TRBV6-3 and TRBJ2-5; no reliable D call. The CDR3 runs to 10 residues. In germline, CDR1 is MNHEY, CDR2 SVGEGT. V lost 8 bases to trimming and J lost 5 bases, with 6 bases between them.

The V call is TRBV7-4, the J call TRBJ1-4; D call uncertain. CDR1 is SGHVT and CDR2 is SQSDAQ in the germline V gene. The germline V and J ends were trimmed by 7 bases and 2 bases, with 14 bases remaining between them. The CDR3 runs to 15 residues. Written as DNA, the CDR3 is TGTGCCAGCAAGGGCCCCGGAGGGACTAATGAAAAACTGTTTTTT. Its protein is CASKGPGGTNEKLFF.

This clonotype has a handful of counts. The chain links TRBV7-2 to TRBJ2-3; the match to TRBD2 covers 9 bases. Trimming took 8 bases from V and 5 from J; bases not matched to a gene: 2. The CDR3 has 12 residues. The V gene's germline CDR1 is SGHTA and CDR2 FQGNSA. The CDR3 region is CASAGGLDTQYF. The DNA of the CDR3 is TGTGCCAGCGCGGGAGGGCTAGATACGCAGTATTTT.

This clonotype appeared a few times. Sequence at one end of the junction differs from germline and may be a read error. V gene TRBV4-1 combines with J gene TRBJ1-4; D is possibly TRBD1 (6 bases). Looked up from germline, CDR1 is MGHRA and CDR2 is YSYEKL. The CDR3 has 15 amino acids. The CDR3: CASSQDGQINEKLFF. The CDR3 DNA follows: TGTGCCAGCAGCCAAGACGGACAGATTAATGAAAAACTGTTTTTT.

The chain recombines TRBV6-1 with TRBJ2-2; no definite D call. The V gene's germline CDR1 is MNHNS and CDR2 SASEGT. V shed 2 bases and J shed 5 bases, with 9 bases lying between them. This CDR3 spans 14 amino acids. The CDR3 nucleotides are TGTGCCAGCAGTGAATCCCCCCGGACCGGGGAGCTGTTTTTT. This encodes CASSESPRTGELFF.

This clonotype appeared a few times. The chain is built from TRBV6-2 or TRBV6-3 and TRBJ2-7, with 7 positions matching TRBD2. CDR1 is MNHEY and CDR2 is SVGEGT in the germline V gene. With V trimmed by 5 bases and J by 5 bases, 3 bases remained unmatched. The CDR3 covers 12 residues. Here the CDR3 DNA reads TGTGCCAGCAGTGGGAGGGTGGACGAGCAGTACTTC. It encodes CASSGRVDEQYF.

This chain joins TRBV6-2 or TRBV6-3 and TRBJ2-1; D gene unclear. The CDR3 length is 16 residues. V was shortened by 2 bases and J by 0 bases, with 11 bases between the two germline ends. The germline CDR1 and CDR2 sequences are MNHEY and SVGEGT. This chain's CDR3 is CASSYRWSDSYNEQFF. CDR3 in DNA: TGTGCCAGCAGTTACCGTTGGTCAGACTCCTACAATGAGCAGTTCTTC.

This sequence joins TRBV24-1 and TRBJ2-3, with D possibly being TRBD2 (5 bases). CDR3 size: 16 residues. Trimming stripped 0 bases from V and 4 bases from J, with 13 bases between. Germline loops: CDR1 KGHDR, CDR2 SFDVKD. The CDR3 DNA sequence: TGTGCCACCAGTGATTTGAGCGGAGCAGGTGCAGATACGCAGTATTTT. Translation: CATSDLSGAGADTQYF.

The chain is built from TRBV11-2 and TRBJ2-1; 7 bases fit TRBD2. V was clipped by 2 bases and J by 6 bases; unmatched bases: 7. CDR3 length: 15 residues. In germline, CDR1 is SGHAT, CDR2 FQNNGV. The CDR3 nucleotides are TGTGCCAGCAGCTTATCACTGACTAGCCGCAATGAGCAGTTCTTC. Its protein product is CASSLSLTSRNEQFF.

This clonotype was counted a few times. The chain is built from TRBV7-8 and TRBJ2-3; TRBD1 matches at 11 bases. The germline V gene has CDR1 SGHVS and CDR2 FQNEAQ. Trimming took 5 bases from V and 9 from J; bases not matched to a gene: 16. The CDR3 is 17 residues long. The CDR3 nucleotides are TGTGCCAGCAGCAGAGGGACAGGGGGTATTTCTTCGGTGACGCAGTATTTT. It specifies CASSRGTGGISSVTQYF.